This T cell receptor (beta chain) was recovered during a study of cytomegalovirus exposure and HLA in healthy donors. Overall study results and limits: An observed cluster of highly shared sequence variants was recorded as a likely sequencing artifact.

Comments on this clone: No antigen is known for it.

With 60 Vbeta and 13 Jbeta primers, the PCR was carried out. Under the authors' procedure: Per a later analysis, the number of unique TCR beta chains was some 82 million, of which 9 million to 14 million were shared. Libraries were prepared by immunoSEQ multiplex PCR; TCRdb keeps only in-frame clonotypes and omits some of them. The D gene and trimming were derived from the DNA, and the V and J assignments and clone size from that table. This sample carries around 160,000 clones, around 80% of them seen once, and the ten largest clones take about 2%. The source is a human donor in good health. The sequenced sample consisted of PBMCs.

The CDR3 sequence: CASSLTGSFFGAFF. The DNA of the CDR3 is TGCGCCAGCAGCCTCACAGGGAGTTTCTTCGGAGCTTTCTTT. J is TRBJ1-1 and V is TRBV4-3, with a tentative D call TRBD1 (6 bases). Looked up from germline, CDR1 is LGHNA and CDR2 is YSLEER. V dropped 4 bases and J dropped 10 bases, with 19 bases sitting between them. The CDR3 consists of 14 residues.